The rows below give T cell receptor beta chains drawn from one sample of a study of OX40 agonist ivuxolimab in advanced cancers. Generated by immunoSEQ multiplex PCR, the TCRdb table keeps only in-frame clones and is missing some. The sample has about 80,000 clones; around nine tenths are singletons. Sequences were derived from CD4+ or CD8+ T cells sorted from blood, sampled in a trial of the OX40 agonist ivuxolimab. The receptors were gathered from an adult with an advanced solid tumor such as melanoma, head and neck, liver or kidney cancer. CDR3s include the opening cysteine and the closing phenylalanine or tryptophan. Fields, in order: V gene, clone size, D gene, J gene, CDR3 DNA, CDR3 protein. The D gene is left open where the match is weak. Clone size is shown for a subset of rows, as once, few, many or a class of expanded clone.

>TRBV27|NA|TRBD2|TRBJ2-7
TGTGCCAGCAGTCCGTACGAGCGGGAGAACCCCGAGCAGTACTTC
CASSPYERENPEQYF
>TRBV5-1|NA|NA|TRBJ1-5
TGCGCCAGCAGCTTGGAGGGGGTGGCGCCTAGGTATTTT
CASSLEGVAPRYF
>TRBV25-1|NA|TRBD1|TRBJ2-1
TGTGCCAGCAGTAAACAGGGGCCTGAGCAGTTCTTC
CASSKQGPEQFF
>TRBV7-2|few|NA|TRBJ2-1
TGTGCCAGCAGCCCGGACCGGGGGACCGAGAGGCGGTTCTTC
CASSPDRGTERRFF
>TRBV30|NA|NA|TRBJ2-2
TGTGCCTGGGCTGATCAGTGGGACACCGGGGAGCTGTTTTTT
CAWADQWDTGELFF
>TRBV5-8|NA|NA|TRBJ1-2
TGTGCCAGCAGCTTGGACAGGGAGGGCTACACCTTC
CASSLDREGYTF
>TRBV5-1|NA|NA|TRBJ2-5
TGCGCCAGCAGCCTCAGGGGTCCGGGAGGAGAGACCCAGTACTTC
CASSLRGPGGETQYF
>TRBV7-2|NA|TRBD1|TRBJ2-1
TGTGCCAGCAGCTCCAGACAGGGAAATGAGCAGTTCTTC
CASSSRQGNEQFF
>TRBV28|NA|TRBD1|TRBJ1-5
TGTGCCAGCAGGCTCGGACAGGGGTCCCTCCATTTT
CASRLGQGSLHF
>TRBV10-3|NA|NA|TRBJ1-5
TGTGCCATCAGTGAGACCGGGACCGTGGACCGGCCCCAGCATTTT
CAISETGTVDRPQHF
>TRBV4-2|NA|NA|TRBJ2-2
TGTGCCAGCAGCCAAGATCGGGGGACCGGGGAGCTGTTTTTT
CASSQDRGTGELFF
>TRBV5-1|NA|NA|TRBJ1-2
TGCGCCAGCAGCTCTCAAGAGTACTATGGCTACACCTTC
CASSSQEYYGYTF
>TRBV19|NA|NA|TRBJ1-3
TGTGCCAGTAGTGCCGTTTTCTCCGGGCTGAGCTCTGGAAACACCATATATTTT
CASSAVFSGLSSGNTIYF
>TRBV1|NA|NA|TRBJ1-4
TGCACCAGCAGCCCCGCAAGGTTTCCTGAAAAACTGTTTTTT
CTSSPARFPEKLFF
>TRBV2|NA|NA|TRBJ2-5
TGTGCCAGCAGTGAAGGTGGGGCGGCCCGAGGGGAGACCCAGTACTTC
CASSEGGAARGETQYF
>TRBV6-5|NA|NA|TRBJ1-3
TGTGCCAGCAGACCGGGGCCTGGAAACACCATATATTTT
CASRPGPGNTIYF
>TRBV10-2|NA|TRBD2|TRBJ2-3
TGCGCCAGCAGACCCGGGACTAGCGGCACAGATACGCAGTATTTT
CASRPGTSGTDTQYF
>TRBV19|NA|NA|TRBJ2-3
TGTGCCAGTACAGGCGGAGGGCCAGTAGATACGCAGTATTTT
CASTGGGPVDTQYF
>TRBV7-6|NA|TRBD1|TRBJ2-1
TGTGCCAGCAGCTTAGCAGGGACAGGGACCAATGAGCAGTTCTTC
CASSLAGTGTNEQFF
>TRBV28|NA|NA|TRBJ1-1
TGTGCCAGCAGCGAGGCAGCCGCTAGAAATGAAGCTTTCTTT
CASSEAAARNEAFF